The present T cell receptor (beta chain) was sequenced within a study of T cells expressing NK-cell markers. General study findings and limits: Six donors carried dominant NKG2C+ clonotypes that made up about 1.0-8% of their CD8+ T cells.

TCRdb reprocessed the 5' RACE reads and keeps a single row for each CDR3 protein, giving no DNA. Seen in this sample are a few hundred thousand distinct CDR3 sequences; the ten most common clones hold 4% to 6.5%. This CDR3 has 16 residues. Germline loops: CDR1 LGHDT, CDR2 YNNKEL (reference sequence). Note on this clonotype: No antigen is known for it.

This TCR came from a man aged 18 to 70 in good health. The V and J genes are TRBV3-1 and TRBJ1-2. Sequencing was done on a sample of blood T cells: a sorted CD56 or NKG2C T cell subset, CD4+ or CD8+ T cells, or bulk PBMC T cells (not recorded which). The CDR3 loop is CASSPGPWEGNYGYTF.